This T cell receptor (beta chain) originates from a study of blood T cells in healthy people across ages. Sample-barcoded 5' priming and a J-beta primer mix drove a second PCR of 7 to 11 cycles. TCRdb passed the 5' RACE reads through MiXCR, listing each CDR3 protein once. The sample has some 1.7 million distinct CDR3 sequences; roughly 28% are singletons. Trimming took 4 bases from V and 1 from J, leaving 21 bases between them. The germline gives CDR1 SGHRS, CDR2 YFSETQ. The CDR3 spans 18 residues. The V and J genes are TRBV5-1 and TRBJ2-1; possibly TRBD2 for D (6 bases). Source material: blood. This TCR came from a woman aged 25-40 years in good health. The CDR3 here is CASSVRDPGGSSYNEQFF. CDR3 nucleotide sequence: TGCGCCAGCAGCGTTCGGGACCCCGGGGGATCATCCTACAATGAGCAGTTCTTC.